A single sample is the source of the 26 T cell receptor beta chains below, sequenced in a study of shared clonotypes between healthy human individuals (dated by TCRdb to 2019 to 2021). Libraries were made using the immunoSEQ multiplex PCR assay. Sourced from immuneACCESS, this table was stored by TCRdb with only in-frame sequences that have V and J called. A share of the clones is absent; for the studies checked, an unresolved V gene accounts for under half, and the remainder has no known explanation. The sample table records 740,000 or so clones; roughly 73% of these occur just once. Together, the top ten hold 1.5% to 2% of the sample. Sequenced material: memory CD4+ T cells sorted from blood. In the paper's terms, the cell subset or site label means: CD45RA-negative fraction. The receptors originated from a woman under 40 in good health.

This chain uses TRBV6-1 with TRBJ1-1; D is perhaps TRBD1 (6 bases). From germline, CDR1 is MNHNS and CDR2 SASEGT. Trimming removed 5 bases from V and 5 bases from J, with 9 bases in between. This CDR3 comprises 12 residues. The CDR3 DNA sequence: TGTGCCAGCAGTATAAGGGGGACTGAAGCTTTCTTT. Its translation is CASSIRGTEAFF.

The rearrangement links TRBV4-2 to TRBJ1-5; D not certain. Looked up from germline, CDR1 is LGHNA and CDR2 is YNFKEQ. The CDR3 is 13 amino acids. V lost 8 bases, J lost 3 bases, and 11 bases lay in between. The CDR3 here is CASAGGFNQPQHF. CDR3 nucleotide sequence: TGTGCCAGCGCAGGAGGTTTCAATCAGCCCCAGCATTTT.

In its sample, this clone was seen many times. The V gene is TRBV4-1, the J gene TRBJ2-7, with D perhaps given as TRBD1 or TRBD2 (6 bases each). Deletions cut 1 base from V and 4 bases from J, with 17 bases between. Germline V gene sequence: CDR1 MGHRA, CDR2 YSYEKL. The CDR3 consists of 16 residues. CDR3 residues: CASSQVVIRGRYEQYF. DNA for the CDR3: TGCGCCAGCAGCCAAGTGGTTATTCGGGGGCGATACGAGCAGTACTTC.

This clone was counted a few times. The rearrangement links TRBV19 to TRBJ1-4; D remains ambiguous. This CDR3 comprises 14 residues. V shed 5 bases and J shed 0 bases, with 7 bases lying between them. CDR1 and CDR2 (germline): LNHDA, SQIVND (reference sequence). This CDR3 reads CASSVVATNEKLFF. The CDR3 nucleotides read TGTGCCAGTAGTGTCGTTGCAACTAATGAAAAACTGTTTTTT.

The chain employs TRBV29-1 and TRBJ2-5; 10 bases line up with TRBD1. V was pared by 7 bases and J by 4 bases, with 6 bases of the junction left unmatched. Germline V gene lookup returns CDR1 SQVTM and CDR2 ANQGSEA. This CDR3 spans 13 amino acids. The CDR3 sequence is CSGGQGGGETQYF. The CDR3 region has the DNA TGCAGCGGAGGACAGGGGGGTGGAGAGACCCAGTACTTC.

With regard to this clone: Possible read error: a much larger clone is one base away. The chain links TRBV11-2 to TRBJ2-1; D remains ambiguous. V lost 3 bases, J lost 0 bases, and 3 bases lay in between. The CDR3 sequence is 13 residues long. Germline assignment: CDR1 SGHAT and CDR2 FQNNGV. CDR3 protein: CASSLFSYNEQFF. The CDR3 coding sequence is TGTGCCAGCAGCTTGTTCTCCTACAATGAGCAGTTCTTC.

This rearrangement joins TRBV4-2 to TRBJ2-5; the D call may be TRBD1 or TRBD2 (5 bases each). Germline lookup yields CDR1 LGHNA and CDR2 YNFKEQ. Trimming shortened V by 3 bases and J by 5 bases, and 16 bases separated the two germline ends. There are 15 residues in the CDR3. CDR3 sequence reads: CASSQGIAGGETQYF. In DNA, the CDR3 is TGTGCCAGCAGCCAGGGTATAGCTGGGGGTGAGACCCAGTACTTC.

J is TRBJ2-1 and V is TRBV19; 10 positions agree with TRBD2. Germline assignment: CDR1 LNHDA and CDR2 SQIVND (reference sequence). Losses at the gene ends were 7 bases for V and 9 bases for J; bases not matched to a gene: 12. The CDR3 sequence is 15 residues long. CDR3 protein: CASTRMASGGSEQFF. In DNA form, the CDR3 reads TGTGCCAGTACCCGAATGGCTAGCGGGGGATCTGAGCAGTTCTTC. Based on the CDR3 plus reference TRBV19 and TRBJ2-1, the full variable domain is DGGITQSPKYLFRKEGQNVTLSCEQNLNHDAMYWYRQDPGQGLRLIYYSQIVNDFQKGDIAEGYSVSREKKESFPLTVTSAQKNPTAFYLCASTRMASGGSEQFFGPGTRLTVL.

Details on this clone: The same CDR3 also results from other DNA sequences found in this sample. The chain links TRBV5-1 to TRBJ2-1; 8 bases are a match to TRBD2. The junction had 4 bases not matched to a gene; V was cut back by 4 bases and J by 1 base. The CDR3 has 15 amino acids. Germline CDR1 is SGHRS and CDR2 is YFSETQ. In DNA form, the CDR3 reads TGCGCCAGCAGCCCCACTAGCGGATCCTACAATGAGCAGTTCTTC. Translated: CASSPTSGSYNEQFF. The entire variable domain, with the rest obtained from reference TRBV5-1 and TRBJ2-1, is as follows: KAGVTQTPRYLIKTRGQQVTLSCSPISGHRSVSWYQQTPGQGLQFLFEYFSETQRNKGNFPGRFSGRQFSNSRSEMNVSTLELGDSALYLCASSPTSGSYNEQFFGPGTRLTVL.

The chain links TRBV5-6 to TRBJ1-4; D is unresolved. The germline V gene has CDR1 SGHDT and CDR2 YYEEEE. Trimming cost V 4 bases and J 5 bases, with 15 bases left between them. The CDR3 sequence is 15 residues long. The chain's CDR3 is CASSRRASGNEKLFF. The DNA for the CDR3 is TGTGCCAGCAGCCGAAGGGCCTCGGGAAATGAAAAACTGTTTTTT.

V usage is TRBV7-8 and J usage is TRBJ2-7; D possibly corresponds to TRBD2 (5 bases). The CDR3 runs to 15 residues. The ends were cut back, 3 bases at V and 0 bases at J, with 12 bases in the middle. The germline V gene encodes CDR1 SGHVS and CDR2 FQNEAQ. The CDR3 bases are TGTGCCAGCAGCTTGGTACATGGGAGCTCCTACGAGCAGTACTTC. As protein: CASSLVHGSSYEQYF.

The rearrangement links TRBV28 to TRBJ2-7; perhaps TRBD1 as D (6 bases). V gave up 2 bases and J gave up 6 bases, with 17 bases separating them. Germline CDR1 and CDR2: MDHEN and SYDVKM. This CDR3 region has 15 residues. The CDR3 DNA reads TGTGCCAGCAGTTTAACCCAAACAGGGTCCGGCGAGCAGTACTTC. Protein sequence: CASSLTQTGSGEQYF. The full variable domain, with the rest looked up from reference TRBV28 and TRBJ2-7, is DVKVTQSSRYLVKRTGEKVFLECVQDMDHENMFWYRQDPGLGLRLIYFSYDVKMKEKGDIPEGYSVSREKKERFSLILESASTNQTSMYLCASSLTQTGSGEQYFGPGTRLTVT.

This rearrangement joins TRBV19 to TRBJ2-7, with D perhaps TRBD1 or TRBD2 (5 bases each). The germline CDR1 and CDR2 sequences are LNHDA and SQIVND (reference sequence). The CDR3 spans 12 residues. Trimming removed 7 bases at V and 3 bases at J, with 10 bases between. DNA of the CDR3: TGTGCCAGTATGGGACGGAACTACGAGCAGTACTTC. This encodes CASMGRNYEQYF.

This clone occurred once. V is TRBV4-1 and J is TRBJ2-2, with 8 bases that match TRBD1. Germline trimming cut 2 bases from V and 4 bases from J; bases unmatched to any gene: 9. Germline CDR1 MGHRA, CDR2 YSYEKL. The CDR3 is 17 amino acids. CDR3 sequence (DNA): TGCGCCAGCAGCCAACGAACGGGACAGGCGATCACCGGGGAGCTGTTTTTT. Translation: CASSQRTGQAITGELFF.

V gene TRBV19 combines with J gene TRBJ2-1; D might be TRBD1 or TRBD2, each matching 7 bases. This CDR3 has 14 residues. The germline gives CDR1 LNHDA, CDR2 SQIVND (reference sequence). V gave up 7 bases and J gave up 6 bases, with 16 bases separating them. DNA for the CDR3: TGTGCCAGTACTTGGCAGGGGGGGAGCAATGAGCAGTTCTTC. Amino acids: CASTWQGGSNEQFF.

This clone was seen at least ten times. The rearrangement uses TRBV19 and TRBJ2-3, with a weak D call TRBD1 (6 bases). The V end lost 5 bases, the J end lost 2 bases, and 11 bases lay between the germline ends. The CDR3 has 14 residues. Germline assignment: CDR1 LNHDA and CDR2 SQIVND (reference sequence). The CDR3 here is CASSLAGVTDTQYF. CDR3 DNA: TGTGCCAGTAGTTTGGCAGGGGTCACAGATACGCAGTATTTT.

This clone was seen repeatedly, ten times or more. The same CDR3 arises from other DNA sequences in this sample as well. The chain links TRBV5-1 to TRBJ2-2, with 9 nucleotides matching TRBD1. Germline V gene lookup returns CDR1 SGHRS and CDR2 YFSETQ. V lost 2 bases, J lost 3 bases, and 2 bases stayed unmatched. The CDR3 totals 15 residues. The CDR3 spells CASSLGDRDTGELFF. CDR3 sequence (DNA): TGCGCCAGCAGCTTAGGGGACAGGGACACCGGGGAGCTGTTTTTT.

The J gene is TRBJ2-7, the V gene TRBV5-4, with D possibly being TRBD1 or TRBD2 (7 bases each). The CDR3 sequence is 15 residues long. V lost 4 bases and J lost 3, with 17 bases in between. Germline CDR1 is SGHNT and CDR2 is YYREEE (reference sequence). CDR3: CASSPGGQRVYEQYF. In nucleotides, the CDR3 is TGTGCCAGCAGCCCGGGGGGACAGAGAGTCTACGAGCAGTACTTC.

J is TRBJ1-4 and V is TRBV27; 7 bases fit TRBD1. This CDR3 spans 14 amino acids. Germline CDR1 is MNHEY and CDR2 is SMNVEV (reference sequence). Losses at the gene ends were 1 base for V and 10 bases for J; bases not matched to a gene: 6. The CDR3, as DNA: TGTGCCAGCAGTTTATTTCAGGGGGGCGGAAAACTGTTTTTT. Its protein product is CASSLFQGGGKLFF.

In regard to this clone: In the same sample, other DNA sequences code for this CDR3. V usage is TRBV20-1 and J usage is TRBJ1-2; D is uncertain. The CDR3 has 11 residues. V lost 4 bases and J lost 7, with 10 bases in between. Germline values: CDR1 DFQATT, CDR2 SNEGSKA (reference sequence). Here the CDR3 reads CSANIAGGYTF. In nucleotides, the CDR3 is TGCAGTGCTAACATCGCCGGTGGCTACACCTTC.

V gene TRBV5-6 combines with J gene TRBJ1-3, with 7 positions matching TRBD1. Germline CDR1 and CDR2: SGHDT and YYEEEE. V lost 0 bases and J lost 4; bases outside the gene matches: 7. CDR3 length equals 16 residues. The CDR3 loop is CASSLDRGRRGNTIYF. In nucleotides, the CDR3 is TGTGCCAGCAGCTTGGACAGGGGACGGCGAGGAAACACCATATATTTT. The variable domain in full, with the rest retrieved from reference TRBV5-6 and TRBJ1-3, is DAGVTQSPTHLIKTRGQQVTLRCSPKSGHDTVSWYQQALGQGPQFIFQYYEEEERQRGNFPDRFSGHQFPNYSSELNVNALLLGDSALYLCASSLDRGRRGNTIYFGEGSWLTVV.

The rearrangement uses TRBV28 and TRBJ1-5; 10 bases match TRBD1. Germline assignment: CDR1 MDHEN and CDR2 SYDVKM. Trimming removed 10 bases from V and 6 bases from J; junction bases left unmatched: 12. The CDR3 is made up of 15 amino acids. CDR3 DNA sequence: TGTGCCATTAGACGACAGGGGGCGAGGGGTCAGCCCCAGCATTTT. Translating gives CAIRRQGARGQPQHF. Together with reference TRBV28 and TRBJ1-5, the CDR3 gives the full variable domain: DVKVTQSSRYLVKRTGEKVFLECVQDMDHENMFWYRQDPGLGLRLIYFSYDVKMKEKGDIPEGYSVSREKKERFSLILESASTNQTSMYLCAIRRQGARGQPQHFGDGTRLSIL.

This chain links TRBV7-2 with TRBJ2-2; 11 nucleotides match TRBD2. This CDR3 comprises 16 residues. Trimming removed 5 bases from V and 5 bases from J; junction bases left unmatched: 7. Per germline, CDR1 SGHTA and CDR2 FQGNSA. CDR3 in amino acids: CASSVGLAAGTGELFF. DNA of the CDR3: TGTGCCAGCAGCGTGGGACTAGCGGCGGGGACCGGGGAGCTGTTTTTT.

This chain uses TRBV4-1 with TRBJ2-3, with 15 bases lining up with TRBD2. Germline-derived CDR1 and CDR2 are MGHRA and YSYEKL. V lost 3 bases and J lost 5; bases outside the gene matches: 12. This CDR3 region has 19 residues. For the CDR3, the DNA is TGCGCCAGCAGCCAGGGACTAGCGGGAGGACATCCGCACAGAGATACGCAGTATTTT. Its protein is CASSQGLAGGHPHRDTQYF.

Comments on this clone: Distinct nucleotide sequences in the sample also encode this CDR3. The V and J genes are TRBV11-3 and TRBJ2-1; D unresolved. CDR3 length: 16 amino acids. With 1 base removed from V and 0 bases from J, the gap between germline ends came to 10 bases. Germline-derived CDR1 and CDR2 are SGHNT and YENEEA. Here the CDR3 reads CASSLAGPSSYNEQFF. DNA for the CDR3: TGTGCCAGCAGCTTAGCGGGCCCGAGCTCCTACAATGAGCAGTTCTTC.

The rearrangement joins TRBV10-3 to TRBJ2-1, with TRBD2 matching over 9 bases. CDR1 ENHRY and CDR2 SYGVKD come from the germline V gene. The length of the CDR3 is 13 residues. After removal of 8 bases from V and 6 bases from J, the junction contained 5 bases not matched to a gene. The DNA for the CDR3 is TGTGCCATCGGAGTAGCGGGGGCCAATGAGCAGTTCTTC. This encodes CAIGVAGANEQFF.